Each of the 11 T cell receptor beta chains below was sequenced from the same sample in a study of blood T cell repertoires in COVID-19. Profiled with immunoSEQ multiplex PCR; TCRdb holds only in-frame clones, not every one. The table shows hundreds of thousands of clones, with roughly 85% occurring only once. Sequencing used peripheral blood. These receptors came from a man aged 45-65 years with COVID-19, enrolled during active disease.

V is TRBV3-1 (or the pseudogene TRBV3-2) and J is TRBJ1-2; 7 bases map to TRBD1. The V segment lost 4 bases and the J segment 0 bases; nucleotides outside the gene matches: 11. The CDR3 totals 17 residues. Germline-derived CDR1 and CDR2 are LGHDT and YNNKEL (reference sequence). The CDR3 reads CASSPAAGQLSNYGYTF. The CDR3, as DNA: TGTGCCAGCAGCCCGGCCGCGGGACAGCTCTCTAACTATGGCTACACCTTC.

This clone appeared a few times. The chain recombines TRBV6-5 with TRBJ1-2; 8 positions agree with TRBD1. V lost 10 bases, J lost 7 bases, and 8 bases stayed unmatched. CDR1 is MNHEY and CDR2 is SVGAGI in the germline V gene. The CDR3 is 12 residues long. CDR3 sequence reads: CATDSGGFGYTF. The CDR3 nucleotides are TGTGCCACCGATTCAGGGGGCTTTGGCTACACCTTC.

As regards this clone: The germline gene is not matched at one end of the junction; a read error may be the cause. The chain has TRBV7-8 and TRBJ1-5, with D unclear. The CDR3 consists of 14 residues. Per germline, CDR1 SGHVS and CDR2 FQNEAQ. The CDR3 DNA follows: TGTGCCAGCAGCCTAGCCTGGGGAGGACAGCCCCAGCATTTT. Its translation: CASSLAWGGQPQHF.

The CDR3 is CASSVEGAWENTIYF. For the CDR3, the DNA is TGTGCCAGCAGCGTGGAGGGGGCATGGGAAAACACCATATATTTT. The chain joins TRBV9 to TRBJ1-3, with 7 bases aligning to TRBD1. Germline CDR1 SGDLS, CDR2 YYNGEE. This CDR3 region has 15 residues. J gave up 6 bases and V 2 bases, and 8 bases lay outside the gene matches. The variable domain in full, completed from reference TRBV9 and TRBJ1-3, reads DSGVTQTPKHLITATGQRVTLRCSPRSGDLSVYWYQQSLDQGLQFLIQYYNGEERAKGNILERFSAQQFPDLHSELNLSSLELGDSALYFCASSVEGAWENTIYFGEGSWLTVV.

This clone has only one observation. The CDR3 reads CASSRIGVTNEKLFF. The DNA of the CDR3 is TGTGCCAGCAGCCGAATCGGGGTGACTAATGAAAAACTGTTTTTT. This chain connects TRBV2 to TRBJ1-4; no firm D call. The germline CDR1 and CDR2 sequences are SNHLY and FYNNEI. V was clipped by 6 bases and J by 2 bases, with 13 bases between them. This CDR3 spans 15 amino acids.

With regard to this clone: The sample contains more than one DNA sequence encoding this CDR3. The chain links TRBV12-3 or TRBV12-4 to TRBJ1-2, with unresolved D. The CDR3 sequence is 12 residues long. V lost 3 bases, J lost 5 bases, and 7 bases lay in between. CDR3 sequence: CASSFSGYGYTF. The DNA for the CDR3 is TGTGCCAGCAGTTTTTCGGGATATGGCTACACCTTC.

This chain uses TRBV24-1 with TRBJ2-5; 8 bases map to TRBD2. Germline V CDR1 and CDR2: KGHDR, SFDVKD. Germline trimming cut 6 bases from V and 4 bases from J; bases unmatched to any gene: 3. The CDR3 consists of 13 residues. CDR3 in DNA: TGTGCCACCAGTCGGACTAGCCGAGAGACCCAGTACTTC. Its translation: CATSRTSRETQYF.

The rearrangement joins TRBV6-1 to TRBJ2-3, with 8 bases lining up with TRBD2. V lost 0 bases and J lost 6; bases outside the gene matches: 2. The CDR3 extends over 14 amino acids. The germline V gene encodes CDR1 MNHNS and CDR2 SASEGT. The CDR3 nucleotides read TGTGCCAGCAGTGAAGCTAGCGGGGAGGATACGCAGTATTTT. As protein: CASSEASGEDTQYF.

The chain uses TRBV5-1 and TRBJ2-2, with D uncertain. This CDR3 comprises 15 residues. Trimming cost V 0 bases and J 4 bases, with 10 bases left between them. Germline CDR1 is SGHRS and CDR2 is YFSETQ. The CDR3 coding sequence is TGCGCCAGCAGCTTGGCTCAGGTTGCCACCGGGGAGCTGTTTTTT. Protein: CASSLAQVATGELFF. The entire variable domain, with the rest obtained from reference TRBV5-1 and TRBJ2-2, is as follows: KAGVTQTPRYLIKTRGQQVTLSCSPISGHRSVSWYQQTPGQGLQFLFEYFSETQRNKGNFPGRFSGRQFSNSRSEMNVSTLELGDSALYLCASSLAQVATGELFFGEGSRLTVL.

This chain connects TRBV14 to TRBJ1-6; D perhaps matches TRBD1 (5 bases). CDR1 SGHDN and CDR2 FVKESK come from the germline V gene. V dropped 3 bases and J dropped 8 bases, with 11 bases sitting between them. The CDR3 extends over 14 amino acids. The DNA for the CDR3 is TGTGCCAGCAGCCACAGGGTAAACCATTCACCCCTCCACTTT. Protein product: CASSHRVNHSPLHF.

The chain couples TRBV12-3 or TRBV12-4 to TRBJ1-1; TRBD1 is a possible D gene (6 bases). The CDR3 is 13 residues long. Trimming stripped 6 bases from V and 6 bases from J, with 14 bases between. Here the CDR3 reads CASRRGGVPEAFF. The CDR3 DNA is TGTGCCAGCAGAAGGGGGGGGGTGCCTGAAGCTTTCTTT.